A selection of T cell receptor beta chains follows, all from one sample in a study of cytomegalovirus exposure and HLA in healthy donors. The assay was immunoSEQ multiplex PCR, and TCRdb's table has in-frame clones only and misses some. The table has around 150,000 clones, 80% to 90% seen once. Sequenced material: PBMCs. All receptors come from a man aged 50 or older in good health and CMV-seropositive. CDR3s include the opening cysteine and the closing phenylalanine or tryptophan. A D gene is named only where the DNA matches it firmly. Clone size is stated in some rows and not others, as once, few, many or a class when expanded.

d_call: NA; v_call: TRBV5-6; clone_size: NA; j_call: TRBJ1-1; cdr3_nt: TGTGCCAGCAGTCGGGACTGGGGCACTGAAGCTTTCTTT; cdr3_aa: CASSRDWGTEAFF
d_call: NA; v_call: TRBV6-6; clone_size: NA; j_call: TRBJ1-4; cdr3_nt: TGTGCCAGCAGTTACTCTATACTTCGAGAAAAACTGTTTTTT; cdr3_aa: CASSYSILREKLFF
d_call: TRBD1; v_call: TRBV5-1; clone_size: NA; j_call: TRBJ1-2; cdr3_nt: TGCGCCAGCAGGGAGGGGGCGGATACTAACTATGGCTACACCTTC; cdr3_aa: CASREGADTNYGYTF
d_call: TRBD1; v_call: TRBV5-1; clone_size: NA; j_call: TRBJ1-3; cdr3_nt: TGCGCCAGCAGTCGACAGGGAGGAAACACCATATATTTT; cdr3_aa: CASSRQGGNTIYF
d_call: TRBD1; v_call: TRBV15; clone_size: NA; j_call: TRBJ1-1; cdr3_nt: TGTGCCACCAGCAAGAAGACAGGGACTCACACTGAAGCTTTCTTT; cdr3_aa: CATSKKTGTHTEAFF
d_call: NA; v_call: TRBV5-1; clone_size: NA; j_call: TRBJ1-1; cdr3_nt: TGCGCCAGCAGCTTGGCAGGGAAGGAGACTGAAGCTTTCTTT; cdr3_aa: CASSLAGKETEAFF
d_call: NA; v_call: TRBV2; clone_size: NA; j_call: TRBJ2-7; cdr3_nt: TGTGCCAGCAGTGAATGGGGGCCCAGGAGCTCCTACGAGCAGTACTTC; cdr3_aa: CASSEWGPRSSYEQYF
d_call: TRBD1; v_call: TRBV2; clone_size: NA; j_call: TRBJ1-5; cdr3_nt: TGTGCCAGCAGTGAGAACAGGGGCTTGCCCCAGCATTTT; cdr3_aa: CASSENRGLPQHF
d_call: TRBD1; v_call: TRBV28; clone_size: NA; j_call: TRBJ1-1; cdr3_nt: TGTGCCAGCAGTTTAGTTGGCAGGGGGCTCGGTAAGGACACTGAAGCTTTCTTT; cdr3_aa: CASSLVGRGLGKDTEAFF
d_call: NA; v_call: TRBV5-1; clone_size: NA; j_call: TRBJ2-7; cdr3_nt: TGCGCCAGCAGCATCGACAGTGCTTACTCCTACGAGCAGTACTTC; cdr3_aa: CASSIDSAYSYEQYF
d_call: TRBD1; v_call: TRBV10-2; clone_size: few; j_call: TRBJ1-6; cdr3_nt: TGTGCCAGCAGTCCCGGGACAGTATATAATTCACCCCTCCACTTT; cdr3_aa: CASSPGTVYNSPLHF
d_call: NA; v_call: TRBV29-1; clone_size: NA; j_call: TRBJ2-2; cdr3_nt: TGCAGCGCCGCGGGCGTGACGAACACCGGGGAGCTGTTTTTT; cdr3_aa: CSAAGVTNTGELFF
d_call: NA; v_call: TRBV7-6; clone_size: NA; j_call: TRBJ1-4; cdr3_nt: TGTGCCAGCAGCTTAGGGCAGGGTGGTGAAAAACTGTTTTTT; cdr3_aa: CASSLGQGGEKLFF
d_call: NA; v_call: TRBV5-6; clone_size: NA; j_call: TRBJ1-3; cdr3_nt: TGTGCCAGCAGCTCCAGGCGAGCCGGAAACACCATATATTTT; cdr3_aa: CASSSRRAGNTIYF
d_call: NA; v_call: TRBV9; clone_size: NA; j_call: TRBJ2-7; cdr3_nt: TGTGCCAGCAGCGCCTCCGGGGGCTACGAGCAGTACTTC; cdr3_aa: CASSASGGYEQYF
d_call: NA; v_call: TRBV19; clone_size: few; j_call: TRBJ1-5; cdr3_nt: TGTGCCAGTAGTACCCCTCCCGGGGTGTTAAGTCAGCCCCAGCATTTT; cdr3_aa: CASSTPPGVLSQPQHF
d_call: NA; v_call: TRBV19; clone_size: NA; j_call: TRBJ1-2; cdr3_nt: TGTGCCAGTAGTATATTCCCAGGACAGCCCGACTATGGCTACACCTTC; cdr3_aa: CASSIFPGQPDYGYTF
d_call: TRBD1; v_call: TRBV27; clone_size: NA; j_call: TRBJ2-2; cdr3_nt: TGTGCCAGCACCGGGACAGCGAACACCGGGGAGCTGTTTTTT; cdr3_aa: CASTGTANTGELFF
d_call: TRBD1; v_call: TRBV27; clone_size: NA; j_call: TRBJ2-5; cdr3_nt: TGTGCCAGCAGTCTCGCACATACAGGGGGCCGAGAGACCCAGTACTTC; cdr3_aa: CASSLAHTGGRETQYF
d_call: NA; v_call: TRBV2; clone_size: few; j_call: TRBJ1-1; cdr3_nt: TGTGCCAGCAGTCCCGACAGAACAACGAACACTGAAGCTTTCTTT; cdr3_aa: CASSPDRTTNTEAFF
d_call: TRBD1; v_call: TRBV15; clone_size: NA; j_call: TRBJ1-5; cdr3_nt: TGTGCCACCAGCAGAGAGCAGGGGGTCGACCAGCCCCAGCATTTT; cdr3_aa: CATSREQGVDQPQHF
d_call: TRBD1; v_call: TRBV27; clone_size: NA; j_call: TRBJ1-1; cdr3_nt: TGTGCCAGCAGTTGGACAGGACGGACTGAAGCTTTCTTT; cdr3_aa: CASSWTGRTEAFF
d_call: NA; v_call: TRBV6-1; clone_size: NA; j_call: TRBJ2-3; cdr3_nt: TGTGCCAGCAAGAGCGGGCGATATAGCACAGATACGCAGTATTTT; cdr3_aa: CASKSGRYSTDTQYF
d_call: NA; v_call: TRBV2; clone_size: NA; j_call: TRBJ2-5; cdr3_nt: TGTGCCAGCAAAATGGACACCCGAATGGGGACCCAGTACTTC; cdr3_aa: CASKMDTRMGTQYF
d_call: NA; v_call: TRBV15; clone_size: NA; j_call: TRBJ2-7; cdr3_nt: TGTGCCACCAGCGTTAAACAGGGATTCTCCTACGAGCAGTACTTC; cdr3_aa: CATSVKQGFSYEQYF
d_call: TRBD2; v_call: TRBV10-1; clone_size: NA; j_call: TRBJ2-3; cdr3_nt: TGCGCCAGCAGTGAGGGGACGGGGGGAGATACGCAGTATTTT; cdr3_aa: CASSEGTGGDTQYF
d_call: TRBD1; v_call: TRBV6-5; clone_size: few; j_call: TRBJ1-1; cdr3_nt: TGTGCCAGCAGTAAACCAGGGGGCGTGAACACTGAAGCTTTCTTT; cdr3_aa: CASSKPGGVNTEAFF
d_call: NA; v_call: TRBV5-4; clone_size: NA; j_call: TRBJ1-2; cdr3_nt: TGTGCCAGCAGCCCGAGAATAAACTATGGCTACACCTTC; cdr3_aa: CASSPRINYGYTF
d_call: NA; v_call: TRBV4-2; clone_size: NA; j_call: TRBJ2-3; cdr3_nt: TGTGCCAGCAGCCAAGATCGCGCGGACTCGGATACGCAGTATTTT; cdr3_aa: CASSQDRADSDTQYF
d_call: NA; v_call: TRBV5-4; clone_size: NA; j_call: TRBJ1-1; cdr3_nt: TGTGCCAGCAGCCGTGACAGCTCTGAAGCTTTCTTT; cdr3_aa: CASSRDSSEAFF
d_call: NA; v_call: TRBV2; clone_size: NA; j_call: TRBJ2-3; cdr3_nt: TGTGCCAGCAGTGAGGAGTTCACAGATACGCAGTATTTT; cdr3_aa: CASSEEFTDTQYF
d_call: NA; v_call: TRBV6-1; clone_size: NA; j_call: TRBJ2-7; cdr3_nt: TGTGCCAGCAGTGAAGAAGCGGCGGGGGCCAACTACGAGCAGTACTTC; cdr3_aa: CASSEEAAGANYEQYF
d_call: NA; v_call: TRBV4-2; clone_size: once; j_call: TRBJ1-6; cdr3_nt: TGTGCCAGCAGCCAAGATCAGGCCAATTCACCCCTCCACTTT; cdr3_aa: CASSQDQANSPLHF
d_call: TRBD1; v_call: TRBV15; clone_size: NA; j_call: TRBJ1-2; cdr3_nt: TGTGCCACCCCGTCCGGGACAGGGTTTTTGTATGGCTACACCTTC; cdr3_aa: CATPSGTGFLYGYTF
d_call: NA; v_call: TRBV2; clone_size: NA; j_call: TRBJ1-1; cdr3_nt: TGTGCCAGCAGCACTAGTCCCCCTGAAGCTTTCTTT; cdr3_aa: CASSTSPPEAFF
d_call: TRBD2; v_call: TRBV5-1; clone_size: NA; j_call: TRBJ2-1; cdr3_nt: TGCGCCAGCAGCAGAGGACTAGCGGGGGCCATGAGCTCCTACAATGAGCAGTTCTTC; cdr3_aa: CASSRGLAGAMSSYNEQFF
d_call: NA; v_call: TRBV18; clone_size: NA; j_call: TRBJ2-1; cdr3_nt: TGTGCCAGCTCACGTACAGGCGAAAGTGAGCAGTTCTTC; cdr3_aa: CASSRTGESEQFF
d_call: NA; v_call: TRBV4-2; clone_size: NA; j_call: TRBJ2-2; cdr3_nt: TGTGCCAGCAGCCAAGGCGGGACGGTCACCGGGGAGCTGTTTTTT; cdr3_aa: CASSQGGTVTGELFF
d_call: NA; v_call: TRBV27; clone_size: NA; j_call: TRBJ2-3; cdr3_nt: TGTGCCAGCAGTTTAGGAGGCGGGACCGCTGCAGATACGCAGTATTTT; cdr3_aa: CASSLGGGTAADTQYF
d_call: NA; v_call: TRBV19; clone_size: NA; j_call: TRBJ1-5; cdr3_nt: TGTGCCAGTGGCCCCCAGGGTGCGATAAGCAATCAGCCCCAGCATTTT; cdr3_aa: CASGPQGAISNQPQHF
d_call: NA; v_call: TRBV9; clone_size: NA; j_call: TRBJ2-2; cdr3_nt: TGTGCCAGCAGCGTAATGCAGGGAGGCGACACCGGGGAGCTGTTTTTT; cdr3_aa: CASSVMQGGDTGELFF
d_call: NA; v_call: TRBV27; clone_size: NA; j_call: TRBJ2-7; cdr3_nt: TGTGCCAGCAGTGTCTCCGGCGAGCAGTACTTC; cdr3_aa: CASSVSGEQYF
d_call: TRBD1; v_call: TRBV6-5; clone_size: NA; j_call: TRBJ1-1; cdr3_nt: TGTGCCAGCAGTTACGCCAACAGGGGAGGTCGAGAAGCTTTCTTT; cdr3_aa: CASSYANRGGREAFF
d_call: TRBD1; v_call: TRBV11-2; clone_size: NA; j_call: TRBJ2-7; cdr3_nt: TGTGCCAGCAGCTCCGGGACAGGGGCCTACGAGCAGTACTTC; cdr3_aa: CASSSGTGAYEQYF
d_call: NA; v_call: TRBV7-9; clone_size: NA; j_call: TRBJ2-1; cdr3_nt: TGTGCCAGCAGCCCCGTATACAATGAGCAGTTCTTC; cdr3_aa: CASSPVYNEQFF
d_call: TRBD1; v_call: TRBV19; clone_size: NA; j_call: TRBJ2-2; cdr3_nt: TGTGCCAGTAGTAACCCCCGGACAGGGAACACCGGGGAGCTGTTTTTT; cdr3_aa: CASSNPRTGNTGELFF
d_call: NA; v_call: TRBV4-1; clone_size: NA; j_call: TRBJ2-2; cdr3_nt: TGCGCCAGCAGCCAAGATGGGCTGTCGAACACCGGGGAGCTGTTTTTT; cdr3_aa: CASSQDGLSNTGELFF
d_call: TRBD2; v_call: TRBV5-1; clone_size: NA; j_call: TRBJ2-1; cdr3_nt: TGCGCCAGCACCGTAGCGGGAGGGACGTACAATGAGCAGTTCTTC; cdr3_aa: CASTVAGGTYNEQFF
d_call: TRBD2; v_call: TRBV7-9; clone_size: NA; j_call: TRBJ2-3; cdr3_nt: TGTGCCAGCAGCTTACTCCGGGGGGGGGATACGCAGTATTTT; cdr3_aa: CASSLLRGGDTQYF
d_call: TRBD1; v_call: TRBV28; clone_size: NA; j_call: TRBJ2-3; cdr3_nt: TGTGCCAGCAGTTTGGGACAGACGACAGATACGCAGTATTTT; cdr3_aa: CASSLGQTTDTQYF
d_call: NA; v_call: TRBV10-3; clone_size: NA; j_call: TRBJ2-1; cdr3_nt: TGTGCCATCAGTGAAGTCGGGGTGAGGGGGAATGAGCAGTTCTTC; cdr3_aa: CAISEVGVRGNEQFF